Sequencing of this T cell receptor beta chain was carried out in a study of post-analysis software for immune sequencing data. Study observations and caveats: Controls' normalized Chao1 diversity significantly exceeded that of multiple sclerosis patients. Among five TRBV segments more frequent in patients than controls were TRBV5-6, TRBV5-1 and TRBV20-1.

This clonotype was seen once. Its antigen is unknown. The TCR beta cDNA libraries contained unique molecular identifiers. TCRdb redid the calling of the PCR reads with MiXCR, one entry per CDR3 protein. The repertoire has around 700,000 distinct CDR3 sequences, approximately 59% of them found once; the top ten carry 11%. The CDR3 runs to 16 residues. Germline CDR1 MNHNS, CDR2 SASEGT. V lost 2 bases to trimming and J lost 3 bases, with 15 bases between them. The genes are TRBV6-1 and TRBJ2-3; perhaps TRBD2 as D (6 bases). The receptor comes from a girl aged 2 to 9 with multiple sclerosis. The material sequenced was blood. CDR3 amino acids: CASSEWEREWTDTQYF. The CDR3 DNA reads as TGTGCCAGCAGTGAATGGGAACGGGAGTGGACAGATACGCAGTATTTT.